The present T cell receptor (beta chain) was sequenced within a study of T cell responses to AZD1222 COVID-19 vaccine. This CDR3 has 15 amino acids. V gave up 4 bases and J gave up 7 bases; unmatched junction bases: 13. Germline V gene lookup returns CDR1 SGHRS and CDR2 YFSETQ. Here immunoSEQ multiplex PCR was the method, and the copy in TCRdb shows in-frame clones only, minus some. The profile shows roughly 150,000 clones, about 92% of them singletons. This clone was observed once. This TCR derives from an adult who received the AZD1222 COVID-19 vaccine. The chain employs TRBV5-1 and TRBJ2-7; 8 bases agree with TRBD1. The source was peripheral blood, collected 28 days after the second AZD1222 dose. CDR3 nucleotides: TGCGCCAGCAGCCTGGAGGGACAGGCCACGGGGGAGCAGTACTTC. Its protein is CASSLEGQATGEQYF.